Given below is one T cell receptor beta chain in context. The CDR3 totals 13 residues. CDR1 SGHTA and CDR2 FQGNSA come from the germline V gene. Trimming took 4 bases from V and 6 from J, leaving 10 bases between them. A multiplex PCR was run with 60 Vbeta primers and 13 Jbeta primers. Repertoires were generated with immunoSEQ multiplex PCR, while TCRdb's copy carries only in-frame clones and drops some. The table for this sample gives around 70,000 clones. The data belong to a study of cytomegalovirus exposure and HLA in healthy donors. The chain couples TRBV7-2 to TRBJ2-4, with no clear D. What was sequenced was PBMCs. The receptor was isolated from a female donor in good health and CMV-seropositive. The CDR3 reads CASSSTHGNIQYF. CDR3 DNA sequence: TGTGCCAGCAGCTCGACACACGGAAACATTCAGTACTTC.